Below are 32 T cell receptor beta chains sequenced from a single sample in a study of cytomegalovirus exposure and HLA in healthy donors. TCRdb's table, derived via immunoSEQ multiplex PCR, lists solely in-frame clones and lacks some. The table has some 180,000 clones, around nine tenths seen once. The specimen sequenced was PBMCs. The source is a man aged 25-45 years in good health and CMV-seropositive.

This CDR3 is CASSRTGLNTGELFF. CDR3 sequence (DNA): TGTGCCAGCAGCCGAACGGGACTAAACACCGGGGAGCTGTTTTTT. This chain joins TRBV6-5 and TRBJ2-2, with 7 bases matching TRBD2. The germline CDR1 and CDR2 sequences are MNHEY and SVGAGI. This CDR3 contains 15 residues. V lost 6 bases to trimming and J lost 2 bases; unmatched junction nucleotides: 6.

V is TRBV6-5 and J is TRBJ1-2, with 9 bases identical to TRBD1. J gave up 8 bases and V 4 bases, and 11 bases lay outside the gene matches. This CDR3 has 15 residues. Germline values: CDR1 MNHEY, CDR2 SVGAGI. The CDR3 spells CASSSTGTGRNGYTF. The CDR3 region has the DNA TGTGCCAGCAGTTCCACCGGGACAGGGCGGAACGGCTACACCTTC.

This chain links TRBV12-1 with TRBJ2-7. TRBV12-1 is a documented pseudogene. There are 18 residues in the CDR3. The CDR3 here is CASSPRIQPLGVVYEQYF. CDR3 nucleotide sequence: TGTGCCAGCAGCCCGCGGATACAGCCTCTGGGGGTGGTCTACGAGCAGTACTTC.

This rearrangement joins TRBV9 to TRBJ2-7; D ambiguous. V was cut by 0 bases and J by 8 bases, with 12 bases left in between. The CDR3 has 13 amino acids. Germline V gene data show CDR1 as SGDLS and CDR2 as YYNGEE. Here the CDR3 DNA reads TGTGCCAGCAGCGTAGACTGGTCGTCGCAGCAGTACTTC. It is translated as CASSVDWSSQQYF. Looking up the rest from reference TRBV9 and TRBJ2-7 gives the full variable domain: DSGVTQTPKHLITATGQRVTLRCSPRSGDLSVYWYQQSLDQGLQFLIQYYNGEERAKGNILERFSAQQFPDLHSELNLSSLELGDSALYFCASSVDWSSQQYFGPGTRLTVT.

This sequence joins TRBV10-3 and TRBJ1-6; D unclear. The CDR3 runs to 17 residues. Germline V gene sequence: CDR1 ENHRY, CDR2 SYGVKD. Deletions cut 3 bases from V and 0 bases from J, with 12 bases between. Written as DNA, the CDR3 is TGTGCCATCAGTGAAGGTCCCACGAGCTCCTATAATTCACCCCTCCACTTT. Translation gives CAISEGPTSSYNSPLHF.

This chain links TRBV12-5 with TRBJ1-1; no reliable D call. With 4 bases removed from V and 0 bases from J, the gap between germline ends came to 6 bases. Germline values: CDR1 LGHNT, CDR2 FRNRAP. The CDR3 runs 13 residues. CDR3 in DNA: TGTGCTAGTGGTTATTCGTTGAACACTGAAGCTTTCTTT. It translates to CASGYSLNTEAFF.

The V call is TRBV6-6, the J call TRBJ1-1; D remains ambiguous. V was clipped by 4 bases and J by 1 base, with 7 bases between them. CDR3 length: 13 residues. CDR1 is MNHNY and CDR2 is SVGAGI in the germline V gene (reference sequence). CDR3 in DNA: TGTGCCAGCAGTTCCGGACGGAACACTGAAGCTTTCTTT. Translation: CASSSGRNTEAFF.

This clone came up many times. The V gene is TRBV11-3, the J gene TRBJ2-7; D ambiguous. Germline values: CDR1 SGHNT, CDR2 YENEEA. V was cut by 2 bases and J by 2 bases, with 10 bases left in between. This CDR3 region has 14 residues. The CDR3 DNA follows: TGTGCCAGCAGCTTATACGGTACGGCCTACGAGCAGTACTTC. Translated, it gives CASSLYGTAYEQYF.

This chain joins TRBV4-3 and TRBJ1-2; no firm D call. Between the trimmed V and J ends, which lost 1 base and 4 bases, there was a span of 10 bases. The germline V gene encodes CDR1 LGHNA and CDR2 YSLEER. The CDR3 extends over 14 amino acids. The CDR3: CASSQGAGSYGYTF. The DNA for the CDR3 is TGCGCCAGCAGCCAAGGGGCAGGATCCTATGGCTACACCTTC.

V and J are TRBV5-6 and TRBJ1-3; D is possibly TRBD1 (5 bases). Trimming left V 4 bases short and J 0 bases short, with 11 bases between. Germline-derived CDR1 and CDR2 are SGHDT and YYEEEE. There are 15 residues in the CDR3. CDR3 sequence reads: CASSRDGDSGNTIYF. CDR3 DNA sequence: TGTGCCAGCAGCCGGGACGGCGACTCTGGAAACACCATATATTTT.

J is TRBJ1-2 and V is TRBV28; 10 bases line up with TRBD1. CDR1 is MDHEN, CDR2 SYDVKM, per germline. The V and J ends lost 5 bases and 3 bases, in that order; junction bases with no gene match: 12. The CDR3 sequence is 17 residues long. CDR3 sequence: CASSTTGGEEVYYGYTF. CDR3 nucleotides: TGTGCCAGCAGTACGACAGGGGGCGAAGAGGTGTACTATGGCTACACCTTC.

Here the CDR3 DNA reads TGTGCCAGCAGTTTATCGACAGGGACTGGAAACACCATATATTTT. Its protein is CASSLSTGTGNTIYF. The chain has TRBV27 and TRBJ1-3; 7 bases map to TRBD1. CDR3 length equals 15 residues. Germline CDR1 reads MNHEY; CDR2 reads SMNVEV (reference sequence). Trimming cost V 0 bases and J 2 bases; bases outside gene matches: 1.

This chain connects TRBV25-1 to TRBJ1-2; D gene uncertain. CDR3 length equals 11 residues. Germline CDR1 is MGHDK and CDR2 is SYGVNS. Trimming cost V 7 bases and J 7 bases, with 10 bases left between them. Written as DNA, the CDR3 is TGTGCCAGCACAGGTCTAGGTGGCTACACCTTC. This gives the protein CASTGLGGYTF.

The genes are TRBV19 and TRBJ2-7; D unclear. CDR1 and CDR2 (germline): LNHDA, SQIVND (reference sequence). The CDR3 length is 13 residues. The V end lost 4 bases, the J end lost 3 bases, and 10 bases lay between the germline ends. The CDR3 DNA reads TGTGCCAGTAGTAGCCCAGAATACTACGAGCAGTACTTC. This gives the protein CASSSPEYYEQYF.

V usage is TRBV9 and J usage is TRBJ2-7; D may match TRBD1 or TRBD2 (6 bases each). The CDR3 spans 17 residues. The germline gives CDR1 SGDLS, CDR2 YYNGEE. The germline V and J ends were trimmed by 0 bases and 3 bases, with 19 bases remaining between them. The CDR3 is CASSVEGGSPTYYEQYF. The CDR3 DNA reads TGTGCCAGCAGCGTAGAGGGGGGCAGTCCCACATACTACGAGCAGTACTTC.

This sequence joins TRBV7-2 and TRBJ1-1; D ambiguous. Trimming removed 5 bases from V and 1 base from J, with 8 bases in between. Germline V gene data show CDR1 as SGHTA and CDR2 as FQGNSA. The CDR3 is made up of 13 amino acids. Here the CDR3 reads CASSVNGNTEAFF. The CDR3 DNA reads TGTGCCAGCAGCGTCAATGGGAACACTGAAGCTTTCTTT.

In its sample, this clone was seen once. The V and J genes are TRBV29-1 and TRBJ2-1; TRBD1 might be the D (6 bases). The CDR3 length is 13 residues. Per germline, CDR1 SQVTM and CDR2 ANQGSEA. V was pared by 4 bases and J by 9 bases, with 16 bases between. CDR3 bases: TGCAGCGTTGTGCTCACAGGGAAGATTGAGCAGTTCTTC. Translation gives CSVVLTGKIEQFF.

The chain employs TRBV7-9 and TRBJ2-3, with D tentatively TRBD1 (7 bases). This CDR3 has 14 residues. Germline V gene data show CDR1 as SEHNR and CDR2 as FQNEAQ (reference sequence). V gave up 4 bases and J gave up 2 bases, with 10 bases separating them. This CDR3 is CASSSGGFTDTQYF. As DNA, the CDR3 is TGTGCCAGCAGCTCAGGGGGGTTCACAGATACGCAGTATTTT.

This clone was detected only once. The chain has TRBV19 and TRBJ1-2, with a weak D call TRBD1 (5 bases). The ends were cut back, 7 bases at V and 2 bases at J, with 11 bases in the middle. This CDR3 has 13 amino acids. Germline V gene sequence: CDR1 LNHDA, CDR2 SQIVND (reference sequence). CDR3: CASTRQGNYGYTF. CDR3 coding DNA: TGTGCCAGTACTCGGCAGGGCAACTATGGCTACACCTTC.

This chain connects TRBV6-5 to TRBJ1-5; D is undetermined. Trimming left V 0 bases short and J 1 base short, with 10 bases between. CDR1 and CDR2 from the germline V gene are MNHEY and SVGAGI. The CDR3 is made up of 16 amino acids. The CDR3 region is CASSYSRSGSNQPQHF. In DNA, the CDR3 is TGTGCCAGCAGTTACTCGAGGTCGGGGAGCAATCAGCCCCAGCATTTT.

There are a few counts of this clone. The CDR3 DNA sequence: TGTGCCAGCAGTGATAGGACAAATTCACCCCTCCACTTT. This gives the protein CASSDRTNSPLHF. The V gene is TRBV2, the J gene TRBJ1-6, with TRBD1 as a possible D gene (5 bases). This CDR3 is built from 13 residues. The V gene's germline CDR1 is SNHLY and CDR2 FYNNEI. The V end lost 3 bases, the J end lost 7 bases, and 7 bases lay between the germline ends. Drawing the rest from reference TRBV2 and TRBJ1-6, the complete variable domain is EPEVTQTPSHQVTQMGQEVILRCVPISNHLYFYWYRQILGQKVEFLVSFYNNEISEKSEIFDDQFSVERPDGSNFTLKIRSTKLEDSAMYFCASSDRTNSPLHFGNGTRLTVT.

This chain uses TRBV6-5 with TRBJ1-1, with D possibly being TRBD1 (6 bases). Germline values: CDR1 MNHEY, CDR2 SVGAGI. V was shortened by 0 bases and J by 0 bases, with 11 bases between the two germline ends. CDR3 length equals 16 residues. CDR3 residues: CASSYSIRGMNTEAFF. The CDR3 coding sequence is TGTGCCAGCAGTTACTCGATTAGGGGGATGAACACTGAAGCTTTCTTT.

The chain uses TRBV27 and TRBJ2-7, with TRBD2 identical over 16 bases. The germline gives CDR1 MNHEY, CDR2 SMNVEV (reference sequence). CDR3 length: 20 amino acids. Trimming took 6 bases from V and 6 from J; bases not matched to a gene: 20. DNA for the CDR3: TGTGCCAGCAGCGTCGGGACAGCTTGGGGACTAGCGGGAGGGCTTAGCGAGCAGTACTTC. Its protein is CASSVGTAWGLAGGLSEQYF.

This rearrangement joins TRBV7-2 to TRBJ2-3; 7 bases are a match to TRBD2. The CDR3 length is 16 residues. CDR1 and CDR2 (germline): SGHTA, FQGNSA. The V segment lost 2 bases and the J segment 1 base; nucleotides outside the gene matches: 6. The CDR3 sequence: CASSLTSADGTDTQYF. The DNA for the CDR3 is TGTGCCAGCAGCTTAACTAGCGCAGACGGCACAGATACGCAGTATTTT.

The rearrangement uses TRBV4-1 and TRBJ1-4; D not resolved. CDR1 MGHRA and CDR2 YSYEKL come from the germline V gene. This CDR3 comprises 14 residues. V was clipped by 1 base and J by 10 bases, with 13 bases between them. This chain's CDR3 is CASSQVDFWGKLFF. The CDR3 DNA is TGCGCCAGCAGCCAAGTGGACTTCTGGGGAAAACTGTTTTTT.

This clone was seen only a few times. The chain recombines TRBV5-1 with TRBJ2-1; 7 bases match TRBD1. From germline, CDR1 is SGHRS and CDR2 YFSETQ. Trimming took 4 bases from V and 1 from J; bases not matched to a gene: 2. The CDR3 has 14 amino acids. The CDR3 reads CASSRGQSYNEQFF. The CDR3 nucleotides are TGCGCCAGCAGCCGGGGACAGTCCTACAATGAGCAGTTCTTC.

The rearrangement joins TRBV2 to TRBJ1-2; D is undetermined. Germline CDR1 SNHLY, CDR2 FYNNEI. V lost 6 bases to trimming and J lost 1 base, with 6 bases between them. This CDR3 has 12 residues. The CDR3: CASRVDNYGYTF. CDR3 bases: TGTGCCAGCAGGGTCGATAACTATGGCTACACCTTC.

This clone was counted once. The CDR3 loop reads CASSPRLAGGLSYEQYF. The CDR3 DNA follows: TGTGCCAGCAGCCCTAGACTAGCGGGAGGCCTCTCCTACGAGCAGTACTTC. The rearrangement links TRBV5-4 to TRBJ2-7, with 13 nucleotides matching TRBD2. Trimming at V came to 4 bases and at J to 0 bases, leaving 7 bases not matched to a gene. The CDR3 covers 17 residues. The V gene's germline CDR1 is SGHNT and CDR2 YYREEE (reference sequence).

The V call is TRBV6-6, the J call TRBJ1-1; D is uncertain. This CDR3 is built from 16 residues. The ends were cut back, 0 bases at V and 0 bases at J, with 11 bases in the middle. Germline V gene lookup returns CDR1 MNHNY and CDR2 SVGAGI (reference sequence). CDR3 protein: CASSYSGRIMNTEAFF. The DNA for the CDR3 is TGTGCCAGCAGTTACTCAGGCAGGATAATGAACACTGAAGCTTTCTTT.

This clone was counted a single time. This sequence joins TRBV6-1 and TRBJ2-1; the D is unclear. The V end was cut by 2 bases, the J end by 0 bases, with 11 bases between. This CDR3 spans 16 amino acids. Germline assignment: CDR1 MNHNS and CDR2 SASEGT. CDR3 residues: CASSESAPSSYNEQFF. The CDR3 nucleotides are TGTGCCAGCAGTGAAAGCGCGCCTAGCTCCTACAATGAGCAGTTCTTC.

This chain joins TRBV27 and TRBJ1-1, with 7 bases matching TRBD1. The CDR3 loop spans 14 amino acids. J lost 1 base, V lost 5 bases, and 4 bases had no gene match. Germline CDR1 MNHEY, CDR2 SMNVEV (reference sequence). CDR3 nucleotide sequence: TGTGCCAGCAGTAAGGACAGGTGGAACACTGAAGCTTTCTTT. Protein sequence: CASSKDRWNTEAFF.

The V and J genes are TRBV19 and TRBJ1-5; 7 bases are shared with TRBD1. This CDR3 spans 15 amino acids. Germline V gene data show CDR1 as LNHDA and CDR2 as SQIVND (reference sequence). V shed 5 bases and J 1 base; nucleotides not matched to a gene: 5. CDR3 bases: TGTGCCAGTAGTGTTGACAGGGCCAGCAATCAGCCCCAGCATTTT. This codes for CASSVDRASNQPQHF.